These T cell receptor beta chains were read from a single sample in a study of CD8+ T cells in alopecia areata. Clones were sequenced by immunoSEQ multiplex PCR, and TCRdb holds only the in-frame ones, with some missing. The sample comprises roughly 100,000 clones, about 60% of which are singletons, and about 9% rests with the top ten. Sequenced: CD4+ T cells sorted from blood. These receptors were taken from a human donor in good health. Both conserved end residues are part of each CDR3. The D gene is left open where the match is weak. Rows give clone size only sometimes, using once, few, many, or a class for an expanded clone.

length | J | D | size | V | DNA | CDR3
14 | TRBJ2-7 | NA | few | TRBV30 | TGTGCCTGGACGAGCGGACAAAGGAACTACGAGCAGTACTTC | CAWTSGQRNYEQYF
13 | TRBJ1-1 | NA | few | TRBV10-3 | TGTGCCATCAGTGAACAGGACGTCACTGAAGCTTTCTTT | CAISEQDVTEAFF
15 | TRBJ1-1 | TRBD1 | NA | TRBV11-2 | TGTGCCAGCAGGAGACCGGGACAGAGGAACACTGAAGCTTTCTTT | CASRRPGQRNTEAFF
12 | TRBJ2-2 | NA | NA | TRBV19 | TGTGCCAGTACGGGTGACGGCGGGGAGCTGTTTTTT | CASTGDGGELFF
16 | TRBJ2-3 | TRBD2 | NA | TRBV7-8 | TGTGCCAGCAGCCAGCCAGTCGGGGGGGGTTCAGATACGCAGTATTTT | CASSQPVGGGSDTQYF
12 | TRBJ1-2 | NA | NA | TRBV5-1 | TGCGCCAGCAGCCGGGACCAAAAAGGCTACACCTTC | CASSRDQKGYTF
14 | TRBJ2-5 | TRBD1 | NA | TRBV5-4 | TGTGCCAGCGGCCTCCCAGGGGGCTTGGAGACCCAGTACTTC | CASGLPGGLETQYF
14 | TRBJ2-7 | NA | NA | TRBV7-9 | TGTGCCAGCAGCTCCTTGGGGGCAACCTACGAGCAGTACTTC | CASSSLGATYEQYF
14 | TRBJ1-1 | NA | NA | TRBV7-2 | TGTGCCAGCAGCTTAGCGGGGGGGGGCACTGAAGCTTTCTTT | CASSLAGGGTEAFF
16 | TRBJ2-3 | NA | few | TRBV5-1 | TGCGCCAGCAGCCCCGATCGAGGGTTGGGCACAGATACGCAGTATTTT | CASSPDRGLGTDTQYF
14 | TRBJ2-1 | NA | few | TRBV6-1 | TGTGCCAGCAGAGCAGGGACGGCTTACAATGAGCAGTTCTTC | CASRAGTAYNEQFF
13 | TRBJ1-4 | NA | NA | TRBV29-1 | TGCAGCGTCGAACTTGCAACTAATGAAAAACTGTTTTTT | CSVELATNEKLFF
11 | TRBJ2-7 | NA | few | TRBV20-1 | TGCAGTGCACAGGGTCCGGTAGAGCAGTACTTC | CSAQGPVEQYF
13 | TRBJ1-1 | NA | NA | TRBV25-1 | TGTGCCAGCAGTGAACTCGTTAGTTCTGAAGCTTTCTTT | CASSELVSSEAFF
13 | TRBJ1-2 | NA | NA | TRBV29-1 | TGCAGCGTAAGGGGGACGGTTGAGTATGGCTACACCTTC | CSVRGTVEYGYTF
13 | TRBJ2-7 | TRBD1 | few | TRBV2 | TGTGCCAGCAGTGAAGAGGCAGGGGGCGAGCAGTACTTC | CASSEEAGGEQYF
13 | TRBJ1-2 | TRBD1 | NA | TRBV18 | TGTGCCAGCTCACAAGGACAGGGAGCAAACTACACCTTC | CASSQGQGANYTF
13 | TRBJ1-1 | TRBD1 | few | TRBV30 | TGTGCCTGGCGGGACAGTCCCAACACTGAAGCTTTCTTT | CAWRDSPNTEAFF
12 | TRBJ2-7 | NA | few | TRBV28 | TGTGCCAGCAGTTTATTCTCCTACGAGCAGTACTTC | CASSLFSYEQYF
15 | TRBJ1-6 | NA | NA | TRBV7-2 | TGTGCCAGCAGATTGGCGGCCTCCTATAATTCACCCCTCCACTTT | CASRLAASYNSPLHF
17 | TRBJ1-5 | TRBD1 | NA | TRBV28 | TGTGCCAGCAGTTTATACCCTGAGGGGGCTGGCAATCAGCCCCAGCATTTT | CASSLYPEGAGNQPQHF
16 | TRBJ2-2 | NA | NA | TRBV30 | TGTGCCTGCGCGAAGAGGGGGGGCCGCGACACCGGGGAGCTGTTTTTT | CACAKRGGRDTGELFF
16 | TRBJ1-1 | NA | NA | TRBV29-1 | TGCAGCGTTAGCCGCCCAGGGCGGGCAATGAACACTGAAGCTTTCTTT | CSVSRPGRAMNTEAFF
14 | TRBJ2-4 | NA | NA | TRBV6-6 | TGTGCCAGCAGCTCGGAGGGATCCAAAAACATTCAGTACTTC | CASSSEGSKNIQYF
15 | TRBJ2-3 | NA | NA | TRBV19 | TGTGCCAGTAGTATAGGGACAATTAGCACAGATACGCAGTATTTT | CASSIGTISTDTQYF
16 | TRBJ1-1 | TRBD1 | few | TRBV30 | TGTGCCTGGGGTCGGACAGGGATAGTACCAAACACTGAAGCTTTCTTT | CAWGRTGIVPNTEAFF
11 | TRBJ2-1 | NA | once | TRBV29-1 | TGCAGCGTATACCGGGACAATGAGCAGTTCTTC | CSVYRDNEQFF
13 | TRBJ1-1 | NA | few | TRBV30 | TGTGCCTGGAGAGAACAGGGATACACTGAAGCTTTCTTT | CAWREQGYTEAFF
12 | TRBJ2-1 | NA | few | TRBV29-1 | TGCAGCGTTGAGAGGGCGGTCAATGAGCAGTTCTTC | CSVERAVNEQFF
14 | TRBJ1-5 | TRBD1 | NA | TRBV7-9 | TGTGCCAGCAGCCACAGGGGTGGGAATCAGCCCCAGCATTTT | CASSHRGGNQPQHF
15 | TRBJ2-1 | NA | NA | TRBV5-6 | TGTGCCAGCAGCTTGCTTAGTGGGACCTACAATGAGCAGTTCTTC | CASSLLSGTYNEQFF
16 | TRBJ2-3 | TRBD1 | NA | TRBV27 | TGTGCCAGCAGTTCTCAGGGGGCGCCCACCACAGATACGCAGTATTTT | CASSSQGAPTTDTQYF
13 | TRBJ2-1 | NA | few | TRBV7-2 | TGTGCCAGCCGAGGGACCGCCTTCAATGAGCAGTTCTTC | CASRGTAFNEQFF
14 | TRBJ1-2 | TRBD1 | NA | TRBV4-3 | TGCGCCAGCAGCCTTGGACAGGGGTCGGGTGGCTACACCTTC | CASSLGQGSGGYTF
14 | TRBJ1-6 | NA | NA | TRBV6-5 | TGTGCCAGCAGGGGGCATTCCTATAATTCACCCCTCCACTTT | CASRGHSYNSPLHF
15 | TRBJ2-1 | NA | NA | TRBV2 | TGTGCCAGCAGTGCGGACGGCGTTGGTCGGGATGAGCAGTTCTTC | CASSADGVGRDEQFF
19 | TRBJ2-3 | TRBD2 | few | TRBV13 | TGTGCCAGCAGCTACCTAACACCGGGACTACTCTCTAGCACAGATACGCAGTATTTT | CASSYLTPGLLSSTDTQYF
15 | TRBJ2-7 | TRBD1 | NA | TRBV5-6 | TGTGCCAGCAGCTTACCACAGGGGTTCCTAGGGGAGCAGTACTTC | CASSLPQGFLGEQYF
11 | TRBJ2-7 | NA | NA | TRBV29-1 | TGCAGCGTTGGTGACCACTACGAGCAGTACTTC | CSVGDHYEQYF
14 | TRBJ1-1 | NA | NA | TRBV15 | TGTGCCACCAGCAGAGCTCTTCCTGGGGTTTCGACTTTCTTT | CATSRALPGVSTFF
12 | TRBJ2-5 | NA | once | TRBV6-1 | TGTGCCAGCAGTTATAATGGGGAGACCCAGTACTTC | CASSYNGETQYF
14 | TRBJ2-7 | NA | NA | TRBV12-5 | TGTGCTAGTGGTTTGTTCCAGTCTCAATACGAGCAGTACTTC | CASGLFQSQYEQYF
13 | TRBJ1-5 | TRBD1 | NA | TRBV29-1 | TGCAGCGTGGTGGGGACAGGGGGTCAGCCCCAGCATTTT | CSVVGTGGQPQHF
15 | TRBJ1-2 | TRBD1 | NA | TRBV7-9 | TGTGCCAGCAGCTTAGGGGTGGCAGGGGGCTATGGCTACACCTTC | CASSLGVAGGYGYTF
14 | TRBJ1-2 | NA | NA | TRBV30 | TGTGCCTGGAGAGTTCGGGGGTTTGACTATGGCTACACCTTC | CAWRVRGFDYGYTF
16 | TRBJ2-5 | TRBD2 | NA | TRBV29-1 | TGCAGCTACAAAAGCTCGGGACTAGCGGATGGAAAGACCCAGTACTTC | CSYKSSGLADGKTQYF
13 | TRBJ2-3 | NA | NA | TRBV27 | TGTGCCGTAGGGGACCCAAACACAGATACGCAGTATTTT | CAVGDPNTDTQYF
14 | TRBJ2-6 | NA | NA | TRBV30 | TGTGCCTGGAGGGACAGCTCTGGGGCCAACGTCCTGACTTTC | CAWRDSSGANVLTF
15 | TRBJ2-3 | TRBD2 | few | TRBV30 | TGTGCCTGGAGTGGTGGCGGGGGAGTCGCAGATACGCAGTATTTT | CAWSGGGGVADTQYF
15 | TRBJ2-7 | TRBD1 | NA | TRBV30 | TGTGCCTGGAGAGAACACAGGGGGCTTGATTACGAGCAGTACTTC | CAWREHRGLDYEQYF
14 | TRBJ1-1 | NA | NA | TRBV12-2 | TGTGCAAGTCGCTTAGCCGGACAAAACACTGAAGCTTTCTTT | CASRLAGQNTEAFF
16 | TRBJ2-5 | NA | few | TRBV5-1 | TGCGCCAGCAGCTTGTCACGTCGGACGGATCAAGAGACCCAGTACTTC | CASSLSRRTDQETQYF
15 | TRBJ1-6 | NA | NA | TRBV28 | TGTGCCAGCAGCCACAGGGTCCCCTATAATTCACCCCTCCACTTT | CASSHRVPYNSPLHF
16 | TRBJ2-2 | NA | NA | TRBV15 | TGTGCCACCAGCAGAGAAACAGCTTCGAACACCGGGGAGCTGTTTTTT | CATSRETASNTGELFF
11 | TRBJ1-1 | TRBD1 | once | TRBV20-1 | TGCAGTGCTACTGCGACAGGGGAAGCTTTCTTT | CSATATGEAFF
15 | TRBJ1-2 | NA | NA | TRBV30 | TGTGCCTGGAGTGCTCCAGGCGCAGCTAACTATGGCTACACCTTC | CAWSAPGAANYGYTF
13 | TRBJ2-7 | NA | NA | TRBV6-6 | TGTGCCAGCAATGGACGTCAAGCCTACGAGCAGTACTTC | CASNGRQAYEQYF